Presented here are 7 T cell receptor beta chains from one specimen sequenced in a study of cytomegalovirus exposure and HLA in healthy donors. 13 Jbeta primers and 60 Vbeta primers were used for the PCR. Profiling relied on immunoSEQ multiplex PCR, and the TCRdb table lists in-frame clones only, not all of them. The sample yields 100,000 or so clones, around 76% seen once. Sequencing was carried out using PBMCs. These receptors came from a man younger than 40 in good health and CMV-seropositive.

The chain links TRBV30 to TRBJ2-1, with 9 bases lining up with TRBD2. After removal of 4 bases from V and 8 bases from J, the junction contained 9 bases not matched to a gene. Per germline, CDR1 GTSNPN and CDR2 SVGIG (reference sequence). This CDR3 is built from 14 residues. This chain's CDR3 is CAWIGSGGGYEQFF. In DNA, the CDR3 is TGTGCCTGGATTGGTAGCGGGGGCGGTTATGAGCAGTTCTTC.

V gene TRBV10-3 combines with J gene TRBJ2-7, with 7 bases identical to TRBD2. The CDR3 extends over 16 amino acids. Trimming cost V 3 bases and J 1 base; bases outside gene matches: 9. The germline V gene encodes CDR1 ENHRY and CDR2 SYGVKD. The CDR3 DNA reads TGTGCCATCAGTGACCCTGGCCTCGGGAGGTCCTACGAGCAGTACTTC. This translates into CAISDPGLGRSYEQYF.

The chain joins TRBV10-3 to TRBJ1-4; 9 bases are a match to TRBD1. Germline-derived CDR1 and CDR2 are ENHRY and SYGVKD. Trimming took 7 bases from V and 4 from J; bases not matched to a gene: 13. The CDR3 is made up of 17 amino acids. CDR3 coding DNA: TGTGCCATCATCCCCGGGACAGGGTGCGAGCTTAATGAAAAACTGTTTTTT. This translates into CAIIPGTGCELNEKLFF.

The CDR3: CASSQDGQGTGELFF. In DNA, the CDR3 is TGCGCCAGCAGCCAAGACGGACAGGGAACCGGGGAGCTGTTTTTT. The chain has TRBV4-3 and TRBJ2-2; 8 nucleotides match TRBD1. This CDR3 region has 15 residues. The ends lost 0 bases at V and 5 bases at J; junction bases unmatched: 2. The germline V gene encodes CDR1 LGHNA and CDR2 YSLEER.

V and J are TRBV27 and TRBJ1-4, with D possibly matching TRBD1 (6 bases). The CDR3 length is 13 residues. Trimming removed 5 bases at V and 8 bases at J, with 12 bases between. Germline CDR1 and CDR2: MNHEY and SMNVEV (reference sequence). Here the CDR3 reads CASSGQKGEKLFF. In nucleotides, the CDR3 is TGTGCCAGCAGTGGACAGAAAGGGGAAAAACTGTTTTTT.

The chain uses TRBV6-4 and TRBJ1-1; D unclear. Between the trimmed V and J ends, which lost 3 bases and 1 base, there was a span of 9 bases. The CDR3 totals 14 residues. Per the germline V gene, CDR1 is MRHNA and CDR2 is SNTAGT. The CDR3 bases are TGTGCCAGCAGTGAAGGGCGGGAGAACACTGAAGCTTTCTTT. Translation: CASSEGRENTEAFF.

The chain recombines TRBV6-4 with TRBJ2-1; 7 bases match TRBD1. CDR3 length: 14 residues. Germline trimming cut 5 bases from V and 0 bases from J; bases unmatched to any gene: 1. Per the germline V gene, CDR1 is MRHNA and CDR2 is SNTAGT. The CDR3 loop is CASSRDSSYNEQFF. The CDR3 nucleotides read TGTGCCAGCAGTCGGGACAGCTCCTACAATGAGCAGTTCTTC.